Below are 12 T cell receptor beta chains sequenced from a single sample in a study of molecular identifiers for immune sequencing clone quantification. TCRdb re-derived calls from the PCR reads in MiXCR, one entry per CDR3 protein. The sample has a few hundred thousand distinct CDR3 sequences, about a fifth seen once. Source material: naive CD8+ T cells from blood, with Jurkat cell RNA spiked in. Subset in this sample: FACS-sorted CD8+CD4-CCR7+CD45RA+ naive T cells. Receptors were obtained from a human donor in good health. Some libraries in this study had Jurkat cell RNA spiked in.

Ten or more counts support this clonotype. The chain has TRBV29-1 and TRBJ1-1, with a tentative D call TRBD1 (5 bases). The V gene's germline CDR1 is SQVTM and CDR2 ANQGSEA. V lost 5 bases and J lost 0, with 16 bases in between. CDR3 length: 15 amino acids. The CDR3: CSVRSGGGLNTEAFF. For the CDR3, the DNA is TGCAGCGTTCGCTCCGGGGGGGGTTTGAACACTGAAGCTTTCTTT.

This clonotype was detected only a few times. The chain couples TRBV3-1 to TRBJ1-5; 9 bases align to TRBD1. The CDR3 covers 15 residues. Germline-derived CDR1 and CDR2 are LGHDT and YNNKEL (reference sequence). V trimming: 4 bases; J trimming: 5 bases; junction bases outside the gene matches: 6. This chain's CDR3 is CASSLRQGVDQPQHF. The CDR3 region has the DNA TGTGCCAGCAGCCTGAGACAGGGGGTAGATCAGCCCCAGCATTTT.

This clonotype was picked up many times. The rearrangement links TRBV2 to TRBJ2-3; perhaps D is TRBD1 or TRBD2 (6 bases each). This CDR3 contains 16 residues. Germline lookup yields CDR1 SNHLY and CDR2 FYNNEI. Trimming cost V 3 bases and J 6 bases, with 19 bases left between them. This CDR3 is CASSDMGQQEGDTQYF. The CDR3 DNA is TGTGCCAGCAGTGATATGGGACAACAGGAGGGGGATACGCAGTATTTT. Drawing the rest from reference TRBV2 and TRBJ2-3, the complete variable domain is EPEVTQTPSHQVTQMGQEVILRCVPISNHLYFYWYRQILGQKVEFLVSFYNNEISEKSEIFDDQFSVERPDGSNFTLKIRSTKLEDSAMYFCASSDMGQQEGDTQYFGPGTRLTVL.

The chain combines TRBV28 with TRBJ2-1; TRBD2 aligns across 12 bases. Germline CDR1 is MDHEN and CDR2 is SYDVKM. The CDR3 has 17 amino acids. Trimming took 5 bases from V and 2 from J; bases not matched to a gene: 7. The CDR3: CASSVTSGRSAYNEQFF. In nucleotides, the CDR3 is TGTGCCAGCAGTGTGACTAGCGGGAGATCTGCCTACAATGAGCAGTTCTTC.

There are a few counts of this clonotype. The CDR3 nucleotides read TGTGCCAGCAGCGACCAGAGCTTGGGACAGATCAATGAAAAACTGTTTTTT. Translating gives CASSDQSLGQINEKLFF. The chain couples TRBV7-9 to TRBJ1-4, with TRBD1 identical over 7 bases. The germline V gene encodes CDR1 SEHNR and CDR2 FQNEAQ (reference sequence). The CDR3 runs 17 residues. The V segment lost 5 bases and the J segment 5 bases; nucleotides outside the gene matches: 14.

This clonotype was counted between two and nine times. No conserved phenylalanine or tryptophan ends this CDR3, so it is likely a read error. CDR3 in DNA: TGCGCCAGCAGCTTTACAGGGCCCGGTGAGCAGTACCTC. This translates into CASSFTGPGEQYL. The chain uses TRBV5-1 and TRBJ2-7, with D possibly TRBD1 on 6 matching bases. CDR3 size: 13 residues. From germline, CDR1 is SGHRS and CDR2 YFSETQ. The V gene lost 2 bases and the J gene lost 7 bases, with 13 bases spanning the gap.

The V and J genes are TRBV7-2 and TRBJ2-5; 9 nucleotides match TRBD1. CDR1 SGHTA and CDR2 FQGNSA come from the germline V gene. V shed 1 base, J shed 4 bases, and the junction held 7 bases outside the gene matches. The CDR3 spans 16 residues. The CDR3 loop is CASSLDGTGLRETQYF. The CDR3 DNA follows: TGTGCCAGCAGCTTAGATGGGACAGGGCTACGAGAGACCCAGTACTTC. The full variable domain, with the rest looked up from reference TRBV7-2 and TRBJ2-5, is GAGVSQSPSNKVTEKGKDVELRCDPISGHTALYWYRQSLGQGLEFLIYFQGNSAPDKSGLPSDRFSAERTGGSVSTLTIQRTQQEDSAVYLCASSLDGTGLRETQYFGPGTRLLVL.

In its sample, this clonotype was seen a few times. The V and J genes are TRBV7-6 and TRBJ2-7; 8 positions match TRBD2. Germline assignment: CDR1 SGHVS and CDR2 FNYEAQ. CDR3 length: 17 amino acids. Trimming removed 2 bases from V and 3 bases from J; junction bases left unmatched: 12. CDR3 residues: CASSLRAAGALVYEQYF. CDR3 nucleotides: TGTGCCAGCAGCTTAAGGGCAGCGGGGGCCTTAGTCTACGAGCAGTACTTC.

This clonotype was counted between two and nine times. The chain employs TRBV6-6 and TRBJ1-3; D is uncertain. CDR3 length: 17 amino acids. The germline V gene encodes CDR1 MNHNY and CDR2 SVGAGI (reference sequence). V was pared by 0 bases and J by 1 base, with 13 bases between. The CDR3 DNA is TGTGCCAGCAGTTACTCTGTCATGGAGGGTTCTGGAAACACCATATATTTT. Residues: CASSYSVMEGSGNTIYF.

As concerns this clonotype: A read error may explain this, as a much larger clone is one base away. The chain combines TRBV7-9 with TRBJ2-7, with 8 nucleotides matching TRBD2. The CDR3 length is 14 residues. The ends lost 1 base at V and 6 bases at J; junction bases unmatched: 5. Germline lookup yields CDR1 SEHNR and CDR2 FQNEAQ (reference sequence). This CDR3 reads CASSLVSGNFEQYF. CDR3 DNA sequence: TGTGCCAGCAGCTTAGTTAGCGGGAATTTCGAGCAGTACTTC.

This rearrangement joins TRBV7-9 to TRBJ1-4; D might be TRBD1 (5 bases). The CDR3 has 15 residues. Germline V gene data show CDR1 as SEHNR and CDR2 as FQNEAQ (reference sequence). V was pared by 5 bases and J by 0 bases, with 10 bases between. The CDR3 coding sequence is TGTGCCAGCAGCGGTCCGGGGGCAACTAATGAAAAACTGTTTTTT. It codes for CASSGPGATNEKLFF.

This chain uses TRBV20-1 with TRBJ2-1, with 13 nucleotides matching TRBD2. This CDR3 is 18 amino acids long. V was clipped by 0 bases and J by 9 bases; unmatched bases: 14. Germline assignment: CDR1 DFQATT and CDR2 SNEGSKA (reference sequence). The DNA for the CDR3 is TGCAGTGCTAGAGAGGAAGGACTAGCGGGAGTCCGAGTGGTTGAGCAGTTCTTC. It specifies CSAREEGLAGVRVVEQFF.